The 25 T cell receptor beta chains below were found in one sample sequenced in a study of T cell changes during pregnancy in multiple sclerosis. Sequenced by immunoSEQ multiplex PCR; TCRdb stores in-frame clones only, minus some. In the table there are roughly 40,000 clones, around 92% of which are singletons. Sequences were derived from CD4+ T cells from peripheral blood mononuclear cells, sampled after pregnancy. All receptors come from a female donor in good health, enrolled as a control in a pregnancy study.

This rearrangement joins TRBV25-1 to TRBJ2-7; 9 bases are a match to TRBD1. The CDR3 has 13 residues. Trimming cost V 7 bases and J 6 bases; bases outside gene matches: 7. The germline V gene encodes CDR1 MGHDK and CDR2 SYGVNS. The CDR3 DNA reads as TGTGCCAGCACGGGACAGGGAAGGGGCGAGCAGTACTTC. Amino acid sequence: CASTGQGRGEQYF.

V and J are TRBV5-1 and TRBJ2-5; TRBD1 matches 7 bases. Germline CDR1 is SGHRS and CDR2 is YFSETQ. V shed 5 bases and J 2 bases; nucleotides not matched to a gene: 6. This CDR3 has 14 amino acids. The CDR3 sequence: CASRAGTAQETQYF. In DNA form, the CDR3 reads TGCGCCAGCAGAGCCGGGACAGCACAAGAGACCCAGTACTTC. The whole variable domain, remainder taken from reference TRBV5-1 and TRBJ2-5, is KAGVTQTPRYLIKTRGQQVTLSCSPISGHRSVSWYQQTPGQGLQFLFEYFSETQRNKGNFPGRFSGRQFSNSRSEMNVSTLELGDSALYLCASRAGTAQETQYFGPGTRLLVL.

J is TRBJ1-6 and V is TRBV14, with 8 positions matching TRBD1. V trimming: 7 bases; J trimming: 9 bases; junction bases outside the gene matches: 11. Germline V gene sequence: CDR1 SGHDN, CDR2 FVKESK. CDR3 length: 15 residues. Written as DNA, the CDR3 is TGTGCCAGCAACTCTGGACAGGGCGTCGGTTCACCCCTCCACTTT. Translating it yields CASNSGQGVGSPLHF.

The chain combines TRBV5-4 with TRBJ2-7, with D perhaps TRBD1 (6 bases). Germline V gene data show CDR1 as SGHNT and CDR2 as YYREEE (reference sequence). The CDR3 spans 11 residues. V was cut by 4 bases and J by 4 bases, with 6 bases left in between. The CDR3 DNA reads as TGTGCCAGCAGCACAGGGTACGAGCAGTACTTC. It codes for CASSTGYEQYF.

The chain uses TRBV7-8 and TRBJ1-2; D might be TRBD1 (5 bases). CDR1 SGHVS and CDR2 FQNEAQ come from the germline V gene. There are 15 residues in the CDR3. Between the trimmed V and J ends, which lost 7 bases and 3 bases, there was a span of 18 bases. The CDR3 sequence: CASTPLGRQHYGYTF. The CDR3 nucleotides read TGTGCCAGCACCCCCCTGGGAAGACAGCACTATGGCTACACCTTC.

The rearrangement joins TRBV7-2 to TRBJ2-2; D is unresolved. The V end lost 5 bases, the J end lost 0 bases, and 13 bases lay between the germline ends. The CDR3 has 16 residues. CDR1 and CDR2 from the germline V gene are SGHTA and FQGNSA. The CDR3 DNA is TGTGCCAGCAGCCGCGGATTCCGTCCGAACACCGGGGAGCTGTTTTTT. The encoded protein is CASSRGFRPNTGELFF. Based on the CDR3 plus reference TRBV7-2 and TRBJ2-2, the full variable domain is GAGVSQSPSNKVTEKGKDVELRCDPISGHTALYWYRQSLGQGLEFLIYFQGNSAPDKSGLPSDRFSAERTGGSVSTLTIQRTQQEDSAVYLCASSRGFRPNTGELFFGEGSRLTVL.

V gene TRBV7-9 combines with J gene TRBJ2-2; tentatively, D is TRBD1 (6 bases). The CDR3 runs 14 residues. Germline values: CDR1 SEHNR, CDR2 FQNEAQ (reference sequence). Trimming took 2 bases from V and 5 from J, leaving 9 bases between them. CDR3 protein: CASSLLQGTGELFF. For the CDR3, the DNA is TGTGCCAGCAGCTTATTACAGGGAACCGGGGAGCTGTTTTTT. Using reference TRBV7-9 and TRBJ2-2 for the parts outside the CDR3, the full variable domain is DTGVSQNPRHKITKRGQNVTFRCDPISEHNRLYWYRQTLGQGPEFLTYFQNEAQLEKSRLLSDRFSAERPKGSFSTLEIQRTEQGDSAMYLCASSLLQGTGELFFGEGSRLTVL.

The V and J genes are TRBV5-4 and TRBJ1-2; D gene ambiguous. Trimming stripped 4 bases from V and 0 bases from J, with 13 bases between. CDR1 is SGHNT, CDR2 YYREEE, per germline (reference sequence). The CDR3 sequence is 15 residues long. The CDR3 reads CASSGTDLANYGYTF. CDR3 DNA: TGTGCCAGCAGCGGTACTGACTTAGCTAACTATGGCTACACCTTC.

This chain joins TRBV5-5 and TRBJ2-2; TRBD2 is a possible D gene (5 bases). Germline V gives CDR1 SGHKS, CDR2 YYEKEE (reference sequence). The V and J ends lost 5 bases and 5 bases respectively, with 13 bases between them. The CDR3 extends over 14 amino acids. CDR3 region: CASRPGIQTGELFF. The CDR3 nucleotides read TGTGCCAGCAGACCCGGGATCCAAACCGGGGAGCTGTTTTTT.

DNA of the CDR3: TGTGCCAGCAGCCGAAGACAGGGGATAGACGAGCAGTACTTC. This encodes CASSRRQGIDEQYF. The chain carries TRBV5-6 and TRBJ2-7, with 8 bases that match TRBD1. The V gene end was trimmed by 4 bases and the J gene end by 5 bases; junction bases not matched to a gene: 8. Germline values: CDR1 SGHDT, CDR2 YYEEEE. The length of the CDR3 is 14 residues.

The chain is built from TRBV7-9 and TRBJ1-3; TRBD1 might be the D (5 bases). V was trimmed by 7 bases and J by 8 bases, leaving 15 bases between them. Germline CDR1 and CDR2: SEHNR and FQNEAQ (reference sequence). CDR3 length: 13 residues. The CDR3 bases are TGTGCCAGCATCGGCAGGGCGACGGACACCATATATTTT. The encoded protein is CASIGRATDTIYF.

J is TRBJ2-1 and V is TRBV7-2; 8 bases match TRBD2. J lost 8 bases, V lost 7 bases, and 13 bases had no gene match. The CDR3 covers 15 residues. The germline V gene has CDR1 SGHTA and CDR2 FQGNSA. In nucleotides, the CDR3 is TGTGCCAGCAACCCGCCGGGACTAGGTTACTATGAGCAGTTCTTC. Translating it yields CASNPPGLGYYEQFF.

The V gene is TRBV29-1, the J gene TRBJ2-3, with D possibly TRBD2 on 5 matching bases. The length of the CDR3 is 16 residues. Looked up from germline, CDR1 is SQVTM and CDR2 is ANQGSEA. V lost 6 bases and J lost 2, with 21 bases in between. CDR3 coding DNA: TGCAGCGTGCCCTCCGGAGGTAGCGCTTACACAGATACGCAGTATTTT. Protein product: CSVPSGGSAYTDTQYF.

The chain carries TRBV7-6 and TRBJ2-3, with 7 bases matching TRBD2. V lost 1 base, J lost 7 bases, and 2 bases stayed unmatched. Per the germline V gene, CDR1 is SGHVS and CDR2 is FNYEAQ. The CDR3 has 13 amino acids. CDR3 nucleotides: TGTGCCAGCAGCTTAGGGGACTACAATACGCAGTATTTT. Translating it yields CASSLGDYNTQYF.

The chain uses TRBV29-1 and TRBJ1-2, with a tentative D call TRBD1 (5 bases). The CDR3 totals 13 residues. The germline gives CDR1 SQVTM, CDR2 ANQGSEA. V was pared by 3 bases and J by 6 bases, with 14 bases between. The CDR3 reads CSVDTRGGNGYTF. The CDR3 DNA reads as TGCAGCGTTGATACGCGGGGCGGAAATGGCTACACCTTC.

The J gene is TRBJ2-1, the V gene TRBV7-8, with 9 bases lining up with TRBD2. Germline V gene lookup returns CDR1 SGHVS and CDR2 FQNEAQ. The V and J ends lost 3 bases and 9 bases, in that order; junction bases with no gene match: 6. There are 14 residues in the CDR3. The DNA of the CDR3 is TGTGCCAGCAGCTTTGGCTTAGCGGGAGTTGAGCAGTTCTTC. It specifies CASSFGLAGVEQFF.

This sequence joins TRBV7-9 and TRBJ1-5; D is unresolved. Germline V gives CDR1 SEHNR, CDR2 FQNEAQ (reference sequence). V dropped 0 bases and J dropped 8 bases, with 5 bases sitting between them. This CDR3 has 12 residues. The CDR3 region has the DNA TGTGCCAGCAGCTTAGCGGGCGAGCCCCAGCATTTT. It translates to CASSLAGEPQHF.

This clone appeared once. The chain employs TRBV7-7 and TRBJ2-7, with 7 positions matching TRBD1. The CDR3 covers 12 residues. Germline loops: CDR1 SSHAT, CDR2 FNYEAQ (reference sequence). Germline trimming cut 5 bases from V and 7 bases from J; bases unmatched to any gene: 5. CDR3 protein: CASSPDRVEQYF. DNA for the CDR3: TGTGCCAGCAGCCCCGACAGGGTTGAGCAGTACTTC.

With regard to this clone: A junction boundary mismatches the germline segment, possibly from a read error. The chain employs TRBV7-7 and TRBJ2-2; the match to TRBD2 covers 12 bases. The CDR3 covers 15 residues. Germline V gene lookup returns CDR1 SSHAT and CDR2 FNYEAQ (reference sequence). This CDR3 is CASSPGLAGTGELFF. CDR3 sequence (DNA): TGTGCTAGCAGCCCGGGACTAGCGGGTACCGGGGAGCTGTTTTTT.

The chain is built from TRBV5-6 and TRBJ2-1; tentative D call: TRBD2 (6 bases). V dropped 5 bases and J dropped 4 bases, with 16 bases sitting between them. Germline V gene lookup returns CDR1 SGHDT and CDR2 YYEEEE. This CDR3 contains 15 residues. CDR3 DNA: TGTGCCAGCAGGGCGGGGAAGCAATTTTACAATGAGCAGTTCTTC. Amino acids: CASRAGKQFYNEQFF.

The chain joins TRBV11-2 to TRBJ2-4; D ambiguous. The CDR3 runs to 16 residues. Trimming took off 5 bases at V and 0 bases at J, with 14 bases between the two ends. Per the germline V gene, CDR1 is SGHAT and CDR2 is FQNNGV. The CDR3 DNA reads as TGTGCCAGCAGCCGGGTTGGCGAGATAGCCAAAAACATTCAGTACTTC. It is translated as CASSRVGEIAKNIQYF.

The chain combines TRBV6-5 with TRBJ1-1, with a tentative D call TRBD1 (6 bases). The V end lost 5 bases, the J end lost 6 bases, and 16 bases lay between the germline ends. Germline CDR1 and CDR2: MNHEY and SVGAGI. The CDR3 is made up of 14 amino acids. In DNA, the CDR3 is TGTGCCAGCAGTGCATACAGGGCACTACCTGAAGCTTTCTTT. Residues: CASSAYRALPEAFF.

This chain joins TRBV19 and TRBJ2-7, with D maybe TRBD2 (5 bases). Germline values: CDR1 LNHDA, CDR2 SQIVND (reference sequence). The CDR3 runs 14 residues. The CDR3 spells CGGQHSGNIHEQYF. Here the CDR3 DNA reads TGTGGCGGTCAACACTCGGGAAATATCCACGAGCAGTACTTC. Based on the CDR3 plus reference TRBV19 and TRBJ2-7, the full variable domain is DGGITQSPKYLFRKEGQNVTLSCEQNLNHDAMYWYRQDPGQGLRLIYYSQIVNDFQKGDIAEGYSVSREKKESFPLTVTSAQKNPTAFYLCGGQHSGNIHEQYFGPGTRLTVT.

The chain joins TRBV30 to TRBJ2-5, with 10 bases aligning to TRBD1. The J segment lost 13 bases and the V segment lost 8 bases, leaving 16 bases of the junction unmatched. The CDR3 totals 13 residues. Germline CDR1 GTSNPN, CDR2 SVGIG (reference sequence). The DNA of the CDR3 is TGTGCCGGAGAGGGGTGGACAGGGGGGTTCCGGTACTTC. Protein: CAGEGWTGGFRYF. The complete variable domain, with remaining parts taken from reference TRBV30 and TRBJ2-5, reads SQTIHQWPATLVQPVGSPLSLECTVEGTSNPNLYWYRQAAGRGLQLLFYSVGIGQISSEVPQNLSASRPQDRQFILSSKKLLLSDSGFYLCAGEGWTGGFRYFGPGTRLLVL.

This chain uses TRBV15 with TRBJ2-3, with D perhaps matching TRBD1 (6 bases). Deletions cut 7 bases from V and 1 base from J, with 18 bases between. The germline V gene encodes CDR1 LNHNV and CDR2 YYDKDF (reference sequence). The CDR3 length is 16 residues. The CDR3 sequence: CATNVQGRLRTDTQYF. The CDR3 DNA follows: TGTGCCACCAACGTTCAGGGGCGGTTGCGCACAGATACGCAGTATTTT.